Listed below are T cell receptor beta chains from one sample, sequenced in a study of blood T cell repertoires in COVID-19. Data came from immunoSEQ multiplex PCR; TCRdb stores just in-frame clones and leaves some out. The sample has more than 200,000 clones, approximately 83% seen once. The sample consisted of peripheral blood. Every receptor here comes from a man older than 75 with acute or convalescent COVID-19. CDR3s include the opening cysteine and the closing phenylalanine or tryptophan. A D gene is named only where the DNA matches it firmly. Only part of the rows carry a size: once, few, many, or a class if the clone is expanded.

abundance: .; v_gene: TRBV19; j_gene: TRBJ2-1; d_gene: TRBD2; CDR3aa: CASTPHGLAGDNEQFF; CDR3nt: TGTGCCAGTACCCCTCATGGCCTAGCGGGGGACAATGAGCAGTTCTTC
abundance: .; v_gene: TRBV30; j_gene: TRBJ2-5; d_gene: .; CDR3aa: CAWGGLALETQYF; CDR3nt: TGTGCCTGGGGCGGACTTGCCCTAGAGACCCAGTACTTC
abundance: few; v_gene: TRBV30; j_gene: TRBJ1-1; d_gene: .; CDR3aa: CAWNSDGIRPEAFF; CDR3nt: TGTGCCTGGAACTCGGACGGGATAAGACCTGAAGCTTTCTTT
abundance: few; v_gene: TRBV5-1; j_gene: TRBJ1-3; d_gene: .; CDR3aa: CASSLVRQQGGNTIYF; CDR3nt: TGCGCCAGCAGCTTGGTGAGGCAACAGGGAGGAAACACCATATATTTT
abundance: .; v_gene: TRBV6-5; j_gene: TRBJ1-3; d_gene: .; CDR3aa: CASGQGSGNTIYF; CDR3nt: TGTGCCAGCGGGCAGGGCTCTGGAAACACCATATATTTT
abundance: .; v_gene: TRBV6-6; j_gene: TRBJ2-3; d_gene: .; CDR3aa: CASSLLGPRSTDTQYF; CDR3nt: TGTGCCAGCAGTCTCCTTGGGCCCCGGAGCACAGATACGCAGTATTTT
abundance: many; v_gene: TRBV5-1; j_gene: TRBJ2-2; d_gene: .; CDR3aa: CASSLSGADGELFF; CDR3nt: TGCGCCAGCAGCTTATCAGGGGCCGACGGGGAGCTGTTTTTT
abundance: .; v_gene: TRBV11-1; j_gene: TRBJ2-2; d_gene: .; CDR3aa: CASSLGTAGELFF; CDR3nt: TGTGCCAGCAGCTTGGGCACCGCCGGGGAGCTGTTTTTT
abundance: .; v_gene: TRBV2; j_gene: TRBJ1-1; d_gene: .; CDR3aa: CASRPGLRKNTEAFF; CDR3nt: TGTGCCAGCAGGCCGGGTCTAAGGAAGAACACTGAAGCTTTCTTT
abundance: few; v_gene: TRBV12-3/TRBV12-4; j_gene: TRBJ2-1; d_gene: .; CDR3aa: CASSPGVEQFF; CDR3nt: TGTGCCAGCAGCCCCGGGGTTGAGCAGTTCTTC
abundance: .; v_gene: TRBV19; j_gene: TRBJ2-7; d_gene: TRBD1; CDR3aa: CASSSPGTGVEQYF; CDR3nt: TGTGCCAGTAGTAGCCCCGGGACAGGCGTCGAGCAGTACTTC
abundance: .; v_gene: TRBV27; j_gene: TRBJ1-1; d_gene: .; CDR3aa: CASSPTPGNTEAFF; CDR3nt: TGTGCCAGCAGTCCAACACCGGGGAACACTGAAGCTTTCTTT
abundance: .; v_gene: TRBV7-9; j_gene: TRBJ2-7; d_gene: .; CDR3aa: CATQNTETYEQYF; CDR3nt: TGTGCCACCCAGAACACGGAGACCTACGAGCAGTACTTC
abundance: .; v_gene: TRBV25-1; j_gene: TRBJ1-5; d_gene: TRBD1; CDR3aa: CASSATGVNQPQHF; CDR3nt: TGTGCCAGCAGTGCGACAGGGGTCAATCAGCCCCAGCATTTT
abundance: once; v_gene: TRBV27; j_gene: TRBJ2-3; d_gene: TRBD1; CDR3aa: CASSPRATGGYVDTQYF; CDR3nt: TGTGCCAGCAGTCCGCGAGCAACAGGGGGCTATGTAGATACGCAGTATTTT
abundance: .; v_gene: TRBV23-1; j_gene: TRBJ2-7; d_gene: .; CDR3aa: CASSEAGWGVYEQYF; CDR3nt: TGCGCCAGCAGCGAAGCAGGGTGGGGGGTCTACGAGCAGTACTTC
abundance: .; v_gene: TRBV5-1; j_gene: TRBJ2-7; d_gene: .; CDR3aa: CASSLSQGGLSEQYF; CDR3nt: TGCGCCAGCAGCTTGAGTCAGGGGGGATTATCCGAGCAGTACTTC
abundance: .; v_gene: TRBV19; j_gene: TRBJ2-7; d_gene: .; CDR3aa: CASSTRGPRGEQYF; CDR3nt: TGTGCCAGTAGTACGCGGGGGCCGAGGGGCGAGCAGTACTTC
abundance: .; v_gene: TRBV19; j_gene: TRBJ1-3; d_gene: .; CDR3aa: CASSIDSGASSLSSGNTIYF; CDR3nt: TGTGCCAGTAGTATAGATTCTGGGGCTTCGAGTTTATCGTCTGGAAACACCATATATTTT
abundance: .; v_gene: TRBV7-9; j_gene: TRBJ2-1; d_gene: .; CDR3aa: CASTPEGASYNEQFF; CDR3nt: TGTGCCAGCACCCCGGAGGGGGCCTCCTACAATGAGCAGTTCTTC
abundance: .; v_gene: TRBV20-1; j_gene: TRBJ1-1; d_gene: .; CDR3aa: CSARARAEAFF; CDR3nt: TGCAGTGCTAGGGCCCGGGCTGAAGCTTTCTTT
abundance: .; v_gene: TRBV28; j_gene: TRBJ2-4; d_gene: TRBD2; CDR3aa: CASTGGGMLAKNIQYF; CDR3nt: TGTGCCAGCACGGGCGGGGGGATGTTAGCCAAAAACATTCAGTACTTC
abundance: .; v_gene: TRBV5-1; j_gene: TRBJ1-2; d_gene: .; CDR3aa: CASSQTGFYGYTF; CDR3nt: TGCGCCAGCAGCCAAACAGGATTCTATGGCTACACCTTC
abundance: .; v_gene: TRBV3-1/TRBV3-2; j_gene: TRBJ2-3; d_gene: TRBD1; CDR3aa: CASSPWTGGTDTQYF; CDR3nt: TGTGCCAGCAGCCCATGGACAGGCGGCACAGATACGCAGTATTTT
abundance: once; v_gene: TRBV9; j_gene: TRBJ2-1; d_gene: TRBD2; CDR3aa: CASSVDSGSRNEQFF; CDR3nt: TGTGCCAGCAGCGTAGATAGCGGGAGTCGCAATGAGCAGTTCTTC
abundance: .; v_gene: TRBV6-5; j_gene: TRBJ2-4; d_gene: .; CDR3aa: CASSSSLAKNIQYF; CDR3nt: TGTGCCAGCAGTTCCAGTTTAGCCAAAAACATTCAGTACTTC
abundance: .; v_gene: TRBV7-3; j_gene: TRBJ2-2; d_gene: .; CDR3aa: CASSLVAGMGGELFF; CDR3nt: TGTGCCAGCAGCTTAGTCGCAGGGATGGGCGGGGAGCTGTTTTTT
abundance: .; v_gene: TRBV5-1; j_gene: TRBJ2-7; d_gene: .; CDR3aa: CASSLTYRRETGEQYF; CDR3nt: TGCGCCAGCAGCTTGACGTATAGGCGGGAGACAGGCGAGCAGTACTTC
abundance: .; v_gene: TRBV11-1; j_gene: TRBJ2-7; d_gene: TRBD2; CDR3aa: CASSLVGTMRSEQYF; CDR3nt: TGTGCCAGCAGCTTAGTGGGGACTATGAGGAGCGAGCAGTACTTC
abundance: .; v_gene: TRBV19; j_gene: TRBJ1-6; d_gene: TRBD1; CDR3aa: CASSEQGADRSPLHF; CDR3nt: TGTGCCAGTAGCGAACAGGGGGCGGATAGATCACCCCTCCACTTT
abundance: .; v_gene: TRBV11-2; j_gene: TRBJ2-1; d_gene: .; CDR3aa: CASSVGGYNEQFF; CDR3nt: TGTGCCAGCAGCGTGGGGGGTTACAATGAGCAGTTCTTC